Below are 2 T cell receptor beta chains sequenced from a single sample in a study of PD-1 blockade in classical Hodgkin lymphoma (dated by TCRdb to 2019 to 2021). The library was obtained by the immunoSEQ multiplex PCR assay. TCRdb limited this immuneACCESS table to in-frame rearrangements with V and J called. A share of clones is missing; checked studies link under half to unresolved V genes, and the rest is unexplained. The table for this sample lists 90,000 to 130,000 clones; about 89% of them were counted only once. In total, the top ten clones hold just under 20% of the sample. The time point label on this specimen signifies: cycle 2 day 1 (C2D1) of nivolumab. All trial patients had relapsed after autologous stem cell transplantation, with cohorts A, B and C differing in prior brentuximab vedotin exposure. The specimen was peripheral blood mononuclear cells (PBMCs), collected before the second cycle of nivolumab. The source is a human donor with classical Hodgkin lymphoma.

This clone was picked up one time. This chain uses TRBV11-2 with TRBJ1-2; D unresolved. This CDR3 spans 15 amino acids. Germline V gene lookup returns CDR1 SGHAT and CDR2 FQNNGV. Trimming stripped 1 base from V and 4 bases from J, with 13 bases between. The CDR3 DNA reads TGTGCCAGCAGCTTAGCGGATGGGCATGCCTATGGCTACACCTTC. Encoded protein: CASSLADGHAYGYTF.

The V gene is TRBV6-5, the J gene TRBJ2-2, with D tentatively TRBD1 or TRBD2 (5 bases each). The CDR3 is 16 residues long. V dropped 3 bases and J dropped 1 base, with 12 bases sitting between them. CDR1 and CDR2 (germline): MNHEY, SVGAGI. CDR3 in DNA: TGTGCCAGCAGTTATGAGGGACGGATGAACACCGGGGAGCTGTTTTTT. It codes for CASSYEGRMNTGELFF.